One sample yielded the 10 T cell receptor beta chains listed below, sequenced in a study of cytomegalovirus exposure and HLA in healthy donors. It was with 60 Vbeta and 13 Jbeta primers that the PCR ran. Sequencing used immunoSEQ multiplex PCR; TCRdb keeps in-frame clones, though not all of them. The sample lists approximately 200,000 clones; 75% to 85% were seen once. Sequencing used PBMCs. The receptors stem from a woman aged 18-30 years in good health and CMV-seropositive.

The chain combines TRBV6-1 with TRBJ2-2, with D maybe TRBD1 (5 bases). The CDR3 sequence is 14 residues long. Trimming left V 7 bases short and J 4 bases short, with 13 bases between. Germline assignment: CDR1 MNHNS and CDR2 SASEGT. CDR3 residues: CASKAGSVTGELFF. As DNA, the CDR3 is TGTGCCAGCAAAGCAGGGTCAGTCACCGGGGAGCTGTTTTTT.

The chain couples TRBV11-3 to TRBJ1-2, with 8 bases identical to TRBD1. The V gene's germline CDR1 is SGHNT and CDR2 YENEEA. The CDR3 totals 13 residues. Trimming at V came to 1 base and at J to 7 bases, leaving 2 bases not matched to a gene. CDR3 sequence (DNA): TGTGCCAGCAGCTTAGGGGGACAGGCTGGCTACACCTTC. Translation gives CASSLGGQAGYTF.

The CDR3 DNA sequence: TGTGCCAGCATGGGCCAGACAGACACCGGGGAGCTGTTTTTT. It yields the protein CASMGQTDTGELFF. The rearrangement links TRBV6-5 to TRBJ2-2; D might be TRBD1 (5 bases). The ends were cut back, 7 bases at V and 3 bases at J, with 12 bases in the middle. Germline V gene sequence: CDR1 MNHEY, CDR2 SVGAGI. The length of the CDR3 is 14 residues.

V usage is TRBV19 and J usage is TRBJ2-6; D call uncertain. The V gene's germline CDR1 is LNHDA and CDR2 SQIVND (reference sequence). The germline V and J ends were trimmed by 1 base and 2 bases, with 6 bases remaining between them. There are 15 residues in the CDR3. The CDR3 spells CASSIVLTGANVLTF. The CDR3 DNA sequence: TGTGCCAGTAGTATAGTTCTTACTGGGGCCAACGTCCTGACTTTC.

This clone was recorded a few times. This chain links TRBV29-1 with TRBJ2-2; tentative D call: TRBD1 (5 bases). The V end was cut by 1 base, the J end by 3 bases, with 9 bases between. The CDR3 spans 14 residues. The germline V gene encodes CDR1 SQVTM and CDR2 ANQGSEA. In DNA, the CDR3 is TGCAGCGTTGAAGGGGGCCGGCACACCGGGGAGCTGTTTTTT. Protein product: CSVEGGRHTGELFF.

This clone was observed a handful of times. The rearrangement links TRBV12-5 to TRBJ2-7; D gene ambiguous. Per germline, CDR1 LGHNT and CDR2 FRNRAP. The ends were cut back, 1 base at V and 1 base at J, with 5 bases in the middle. CDR3 size: 13 residues. The CDR3 coding sequence is TGTGCTAGTGGTTTGGGACTTTCCTACGAGCAGTACGTC. This gives the protein CASGLGLSYEQYV.

The rearrangement joins TRBV5-6 to TRBJ1-3; 8 nucleotides line up with TRBD1. Germline V gene sequence: CDR1 SGHDT, CDR2 YYEEEE. The V gene end was trimmed by 7 bases and the J gene end by 4 bases; junction bases not matched to a gene: 7. The CDR3 sequence is 14 residues long. CDR3 nucleotides: TGTGCCAGCGGCGACCGGGACAGGGGAAACACCATATATTTT. It specifies CASGDRDRGNTIYF.

This chain joins TRBV6-1 and TRBJ2-6; D possibly corresponds to TRBD1 (6 bases). V lost 3 bases and J lost 4, with 10 bases in between. Germline V gene data show CDR1 as MNHNS and CDR2 as SASEGT. There are 15 residues in the CDR3. CDR3 sequence: CASSDSGEGANVLTF. DNA of the CDR3: TGTGCCAGCAGTGATTCAGGGGAGGGGGCCAACGTCCTGACTTTC.

The chain recombines TRBV6-1 with TRBJ2-1; 13 positions match TRBD2. V was pared by 8 bases and J by 8 bases, with 9 bases of the junction left unmatched. The length of the CDR3 is 15 residues. Germline V gene lookup returns CDR1 MNHNS and CDR2 SASEGT. Written as DNA, the CDR3 is TGTGCCAGCCGCACAGGGACTAGCGGGGATTATGAGCAGTTCTTC. It codes for CASRTGTSGDYEQFF.

This chain joins TRBV6-6 and TRBJ2-3; TRBD2 aligns across 11 bases. The trim removed 3 bases at V and 2 bases at J, leaving 1 base unmatched. This CDR3 has 15 amino acids. Germline lookup yields CDR1 MNHNY and CDR2 SVGAGI (reference sequence). The CDR3 sequence: CASSYSGGATDTQYF. DNA for the CDR3: TGTGCCAGCAGTTATAGCGGGGGGGCCACAGATACGCAGTATTTT.